The present TCR beta chain was sequenced within a study of sequential checkpoint blockade in melanoma. Treatment of the sample: randomized to nivolumab then ipilimumab (arm A) or the reverse (arm B). No patient had prior DNA-damaging chemotherapy. From thawed PBMCs, live CD3+CD8+ cells negative for CD19 and CD56 were sorted. The method was immunoSEQ multiplex PCR; TCRdb's version includes in-frame clones alone and lacks a portion of them. The repertoire holds roughly 17,000 clones, 73% seen once, with 20% in the top ten. After removal of 1 base from V and 0 bases from J, the junction contained 7 bases not matched to a gene. CDR1 is LGHNA, CDR2 YSLEER, per germline. This CDR3 comprises 18 residues.

V is TRBV4-3 and J is TRBJ2-2, with 8 bases aligning to TRBD2. The specimen was CD8+ T cells sorted from blood (inferred from file names), collected from a patient given nivolumab and ipilimumab in sequence. This receptor was taken from a human donor with melanoma. CDR3 sequence: CASSQGAQTSANTGELFF. The CDR3 nucleotides are TGCGCCAGCAGCCAAGGGGCCCAGACTAGCGCGAACACCGGGGAGCTGTTTTTT.